The 13 T cell receptor beta chains below were found in one sample sequenced in a study of neurological immune-mediated disorders. TCRdb reanalysed the 5' RACE reads using MiXCR and keeps one entry per CDR3 protein. This table holds approximately 41,000 distinct CDR3 sequences, around 2.5% found once. The specimen sequenced was PBMCs. Receptors originate from a man aged 25-45 years with multiple sclerosis.

This clonotype came up a few times. The gene calls are TRBV5-1 and TRBJ2-1, with 12 bases matching TRBD2. Trimming at V came to 1 base and at J to 4 bases, leaving 3 bases not matched to a gene. The germline V gene encodes CDR1 SGHRS and CDR2 YFSETQ. The CDR3 is 16 amino acids. The CDR3 coding sequence is TGCGCCAGCAGCTTGATGACTAGCGGGGGTTACAATGAGCAGTTCTTC. As protein: CASSLMTSGGYNEQFF.

This clonotype was counted many times. The chain is built from TRBV5-1 and TRBJ2-7; a possible D gene is TRBD2 (6 bases). V was cut by 0 bases and J by 4 bases, with 14 bases left in between. The CDR3 totals 15 residues. Germline loops: CDR1 SGHRS, CDR2 YFSETQ. The CDR3 protein is CASSLAMGAGYEQYF. CDR3 DNA sequence: TGCGCCAGCAGCTTGGCAATGGGCGCGGGATACGAGCAGTACTTC.

This clonotype was counted at least ten times. The chain links TRBV5-1 to TRBJ2-1; 9 bases map to TRBD2. Germline V gives CDR1 SGHRS, CDR2 YFSETQ. CDR3 size: 16 residues. Germline trimming cut 5 bases from V and 6 bases from J; bases unmatched to any gene: 12. The CDR3 reads CASRHSAAGGPNEQFF. Written as DNA, the CDR3 is TGCGCCAGCAGGCACTCAGCAGCGGGGGGACCCAATGAGCAGTTCTTC. Complete variable domain (other parts from reference TRBV5-1 and TRBJ2-1): KAGVTQTPRYLIKTRGQQVTLSCSPISGHRSVSWYQQTPGQGLQFLFEYFSETQRNKGNFPGRFSGRQFSNSRSEMNVSTLELGDSALYLCASRHSAAGGPNEQFFGPGTRLTVL.

This clonotype was seen many times. This chain connects TRBV3-1 to TRBJ2-7; perhaps TRBD1 as D (5 bases). The length of the CDR3 is 14 residues. V was cut by 3 bases and J by 6 bases, with 15 bases left in between. CDR1 and CDR2 from the germline V gene are LGHDT and YNNKEL (reference sequence). The CDR3 loop reads CASSQAGSRSEQYF. CDR3 DNA: TGTGCCAGCAGCCAGGCAGGGTCTCGATCCGAGCAGTACTTC.

The table lists this clonotype with a few counts. Since a much larger clone is just one base distant, this may be a read error. This likely comes from a read error, as the CDR3 has no conserved phenylalanine or tryptophan at its end. This chain links TRBV20-1 with TRBJ2-7; D remains unclear. Per germline, CDR1 DFQATT and CDR2 SNEGSKA (reference sequence). The CDR3 runs 13 residues. V gave up 4 bases and J gave up 3 bases, with 13 bases separating them. The CDR3 nucleotides read TGCAGTGCTATTTACAGCAATCTCTACGAGCAGTACATC. Translated: CSAIYSNLYEQYI.

The table lists this clonotype with many counts. The chain employs TRBV4-3 and TRBJ2-6; TRBD2 might be the D (6 bases). Germline-derived CDR1 and CDR2 are LGHNA and YSLEER. The length of the CDR3 is 17 residues. Trimming shortened V by 4 bases and J by 0 bases, and 13 bases separated the two germline ends. The CDR3 is CASSPAGESSGANVLTF. The CDR3 DNA follows: TGCGCCAGCAGCCCAGCGGGTGAAAGCTCTGGGGCCAACGTCCTGACTTTC.

This clonotype was recorded at least ten times. This chain connects TRBV20-1 to TRBJ1-4; 8 positions agree with TRBD1. Trimming at V came to 6 bases and at J to 8 bases, leaving 8 bases not matched to a gene. Germline V lookup: CDR1 DFQATT, CDR2 SNEGSKA (reference sequence). This CDR3 is built from 13 residues. CDR3 residues: CSAESRTGEKLFF. The CDR3 DNA reads TGCAGTGCAGAGTCCCGGACAGGGGAAAAACTGTTTTTT.

This clonotype has at least ten counts. The rearrangement uses TRBV20-1 and TRBJ2-7, with D perhaps TRBD2 (6 bases). V lost 5 bases and J lost 2, with 22 bases in between. Per germline, CDR1 DFQATT and CDR2 SNEGSKA (reference sequence). The CDR3 totals 16 residues. As DNA, the CDR3 is TGCAGTGCTGCCACCACGATTGGCGGGAACCCCTACGAGCAGTACTTC. Translation: CSAATTIGGNPYEQYF.

This clonotype was seen repeatedly, ten times or more. V usage is TRBV7-2 and J usage is TRBJ1-1; no firm D call. The CDR3 loop spans 18 amino acids. Germline loops: CDR1 SGHTA, CDR2 FQGNSA. Trimming pared 1 base from V and 0 bases from J, leaving 18 bases between. The CDR3 coding sequence is TGTGCCAGCAGCTTAGTCGGAAGTCGTGGCCTGGTGAACACTGAAGCTTTCTTT. It translates to CASSLVGSRGLVNTEAFF. Full variable domain (outside the CDR3, taken from reference TRBV7-2 and TRBJ1-1): GAGVSQSPSNKVTEKGKDVELRCDPISGHTALYWYRQSLGQGLEFLIYFQGNSAPDKSGLPSDRFSAERTGGSVSTLTIQRTQQEDSAVYLCASSLVGSRGLVNTEAFFGQGTRLTVV.

This clonotype was picked up many times. The chain uses TRBV4-3 and TRBJ2-1; maybe TRBD1 (5 bases). The V end lost 2 bases, the J end lost 4 bases, and 12 bases lay between the germline ends. The CDR3 covers 15 residues. Germline values: CDR1 LGHNA, CDR2 YSLEER. The CDR3 loop is CASSQFMDTYNEQFF. In DNA form, the CDR3 reads TGCGCCAGCAGCCAATTTATGGACACTTACAATGAGCAGTTCTTC.

This clonotype was counted ten times or more. This rearrangement joins TRBV20-1 to TRBJ2-5, with 7 bases fitting TRBD2. The CDR3 length is 14 residues. Germline V gene lookup returns CDR1 DFQATT and CDR2 SNEGSKA (reference sequence). V was clipped by 3 bases and J by 1 base; unmatched bases: 5. CDR3 nucleotides: TGCAGTGCTAGTAGGGCTAGCGGCCAAGAGACCCAGTACTTC. It encodes CSASRASGQETQYF.

This clonotype was seen many times. The CDR3 spells CASRPSGGGNTEAFF. The CDR3 DNA is TGTGCCAGCAGGCCCTCGGGGGGAGGGAACACTGAAGCTTTCTTT. This sequence joins TRBV6-5 and TRBJ1-1; D perhaps matches TRBD1 (5 bases). CDR1 and CDR2 from the germline V gene are MNHEY and SVGAGI. Between the trimmed V and J ends, which lost 6 bases and 1 base, there was a span of 15 bases. The CDR3 is made up of 15 amino acids.

The rearrangement uses TRBV20-1 and TRBJ2-3, with 7 bases matching TRBD1. V shed 1 base, J shed 2 bases, and the junction held 3 bases outside the gene matches. Germline CDR1 is DFQATT and CDR2 is SNEGSKA (reference sequence). CDR3 length: 14 amino acids. This CDR3 is CSARAGQATDTQYF. DNA for the CDR3: TGCAGTGCTAGAGCAGGACAGGCCACAGATACGCAGTATTTT.